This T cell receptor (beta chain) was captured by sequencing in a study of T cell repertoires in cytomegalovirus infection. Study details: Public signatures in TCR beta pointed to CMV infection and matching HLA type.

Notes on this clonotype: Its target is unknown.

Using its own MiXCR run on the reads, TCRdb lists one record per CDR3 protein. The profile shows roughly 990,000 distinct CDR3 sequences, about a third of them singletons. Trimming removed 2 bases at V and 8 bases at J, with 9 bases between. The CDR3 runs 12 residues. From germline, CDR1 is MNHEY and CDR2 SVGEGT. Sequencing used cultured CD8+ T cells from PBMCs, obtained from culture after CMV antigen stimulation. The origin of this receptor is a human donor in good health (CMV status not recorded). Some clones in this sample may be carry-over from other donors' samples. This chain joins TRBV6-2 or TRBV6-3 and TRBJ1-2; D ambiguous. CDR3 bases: TGTGCCAGCAGTTACCAGTCTGGAGGCTACACCTTC. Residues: CASSYQSGGYTF.